This TCR beta chain was sequenced during a study of blood T cell repertoires in COVID-19. The method was immunoSEQ multiplex PCR; TCRdb's version includes in-frame clones alone and lacks a portion of them. The sample consists of about 270,000 clones, about 89% of them appearing once. Germline assignment: CDR1 DFQATT and CDR2 SNEGSKA (reference sequence). V lost 3 bases to trimming and J lost 9 bases; unmatched junction nucleotides: 16. The CDR3 has 17 amino acids. The clonotype comes from a woman aged 18 to 35 who had recovered from COVID-19. J is TRBJ2-1 and V is TRBV20-1, with TRBD2 matching over 11 bases. The sequencing sample was made of PBMCs or T cells enriched from blood (not recorded which). The CDR3 reads CSASDPPGLAGLGEQFF. The CDR3 DNA reads TGCAGTGCTAGTGATCCCCCCGGACTAGCGGGCCTGGGTGAGCAGTTCTTC.